This T cell receptor (beta chain) originates from a study of cytomegalovirus exposure and HLA in healthy donors. About the study: HLA-typed donors were the source of about 81 million unique TCRs held in an early data release. Overall study results and limits: TCR beta sequences numbering fewer than 20,000 were associated with HLA alleles at 0.05 false discovery rate in a later analysis. The authors later linked a missense DCLRE1C variant to TCR beta V- and J-gene trimming.

PCR was performed using 60 Vbeta and 13 Jbeta primers. Assay used: immunoSEQ multiplex PCR; TCRdb lists only in-frame clones, some missing. The sample shows about 160,000 clones, around 80% of them seen only once. This CDR3 region has 14 residues. Germline-derived CDR1 and CDR2 are MDHEN and SYDVKM. Details on this clone: Its cognate antigen is unknown.

The source material was PBMCs. V is TRBV28 and J is TRBJ2-5, with 8 bases identical to TRBD1. The J call may be mistaken, given a closer DNA end match to TRBJ2-7. The TCR comes from a male donor in good health and CMV-seropositive. CDR3 sequence: CASSLGYRGAEQYF. The DNA for the CDR3 is TGTGCCAGCAGTTTAGGGTACAGGGGGGCCGAGCAGTACTTC.